This T cell receptor beta chain was documented in a study of shared clonotypes between healthy human individuals. Study summary: Per donor, CD8 memory used one plate, CD8 naive used two, CD4 memory used three and CD4 naive used three.

The run depth of the assay was deep. In the sorted-subset replicate PCRs, approximately 200 ng DNA, 29,000 or so T cell genomes, was used. The protocol was immunoSEQ multiplex PCR, while the TCRdb copy is restricted to in-frame clones and leaves out a portion. The profile shows 90,000 to 120,000 clones, less than 75% of them singletons. By sample share, this clone is large (0.1 to 1%). Every one of the donors was a Caucasian adult that lived in Nashville, Tennessee. Germline CDR1 reads SNHLY; CDR2 reads FYNNEI. The CDR3 spans 15 residues. Trimming took 6 bases from V and 3 from J; bases not matched to a gene: 9.

The source of this sequence is a woman in her thirties in good health. Sequenced sample: memory CD8+ T cells sorted from blood. The subset is: CD45RO+ cells pooled with CCR7-negative TemRA cells. V gene TRBV2 combines with J gene TRBJ2-7; 9 positions agree with TRBD2. The CDR3, as DNA: TGTGCCAGCAGCTCCAGAGATAGCGGGAGCTACGAGCAGTACTTC. This gives the protein CASSSRDSGSYEQYF. Full variable domain (rest looked up from reference TRBV2 and TRBJ2-7): EPEVTQTPSHQVTQMGQEVILRCVPISNHLYFYWYRQILGQKVEFLVSFYNNEISEKSEIFDDQFSVERPDGSNFTLKIRSTKLEDSAMYFCASSSRDSGSYEQYFGPGTRLTVT.